This T cell receptor (beta chain) was sequenced in a study of T cell repertoires in cytomegalovirus infection. This clonotype appeared a few times. Its target is not known. CDR3 size: 13 residues. Germline CDR1 is ENHRY and CDR2 is SYGVKD. V lost 3 bases and J 2 bases, leaving 8 bases between the germline ends. TCRdb processed the reads anew with MiXCR; each CDR3 protein has one entry. The data hold about 740,000 distinct CDR3 sequences, with 35% to 40% observed a single time. The study's findings and limits: HLA-C-restricted CMV-specific TCR beta clonotypes were dominant in the ex vivo response.

Source material: PBMCs. The TCR comes from a human donor in good health (CMV status not recorded). Some clones in this sample may be carry-over from other donors' samples. The chain uses TRBV10-3 and TRBJ2-7; D not resolved. The CDR3 sequence is CAISDSQAYEQYF. The CDR3, as DNA: TGTGCCATCAGTGACAGTCAGGCCTACGAGCAGTACTTC.